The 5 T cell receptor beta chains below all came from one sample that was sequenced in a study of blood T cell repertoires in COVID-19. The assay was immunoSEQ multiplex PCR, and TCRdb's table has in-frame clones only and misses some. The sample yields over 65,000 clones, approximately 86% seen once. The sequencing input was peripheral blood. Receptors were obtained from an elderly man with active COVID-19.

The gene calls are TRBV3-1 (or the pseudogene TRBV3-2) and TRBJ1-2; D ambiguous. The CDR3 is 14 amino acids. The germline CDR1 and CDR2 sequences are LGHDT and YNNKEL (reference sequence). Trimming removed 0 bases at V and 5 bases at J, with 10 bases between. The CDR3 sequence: CASSQDPQVYGYTF. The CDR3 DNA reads TGTGCCAGCAGCCAAGATCCCCAGGTTTATGGCTACACCTTC.

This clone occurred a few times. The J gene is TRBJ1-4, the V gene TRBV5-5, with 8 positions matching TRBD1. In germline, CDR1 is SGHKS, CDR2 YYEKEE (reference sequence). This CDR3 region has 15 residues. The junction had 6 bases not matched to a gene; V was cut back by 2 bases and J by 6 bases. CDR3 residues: CASSFPGQEHEKLFF. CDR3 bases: TGTGCCAGCAGCTTTCCGGGACAGGAACATGAAAAACTGTTTTTT.

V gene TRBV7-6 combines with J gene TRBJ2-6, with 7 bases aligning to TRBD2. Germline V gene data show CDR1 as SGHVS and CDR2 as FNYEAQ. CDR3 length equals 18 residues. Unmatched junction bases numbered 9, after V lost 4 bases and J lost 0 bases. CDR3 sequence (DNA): TGTGCCAGCAGCTCGGGACCGAGGACTAGCTCTGGGGCCAACGTCCTGACTTTC. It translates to CASSSGPRTSSGANVLTF.

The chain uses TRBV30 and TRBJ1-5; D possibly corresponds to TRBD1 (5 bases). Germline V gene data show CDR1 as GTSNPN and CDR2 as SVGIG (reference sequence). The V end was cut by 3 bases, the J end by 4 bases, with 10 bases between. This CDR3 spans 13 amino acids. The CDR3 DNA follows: TGTGCCTGGAGCCGGGCAGGGAATCAGCCCCAGCATTTT. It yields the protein CAWSRAGNQPQHF.

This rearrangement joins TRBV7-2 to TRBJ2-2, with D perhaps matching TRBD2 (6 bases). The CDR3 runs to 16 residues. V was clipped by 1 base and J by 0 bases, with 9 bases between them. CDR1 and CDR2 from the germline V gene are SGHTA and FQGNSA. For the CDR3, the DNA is TGTGCCAGCAGCTTAGTGGGGGGTTCGAACACCGGGGAGCTGTTTTTT. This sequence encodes CASSLVGGSNTGELFF.